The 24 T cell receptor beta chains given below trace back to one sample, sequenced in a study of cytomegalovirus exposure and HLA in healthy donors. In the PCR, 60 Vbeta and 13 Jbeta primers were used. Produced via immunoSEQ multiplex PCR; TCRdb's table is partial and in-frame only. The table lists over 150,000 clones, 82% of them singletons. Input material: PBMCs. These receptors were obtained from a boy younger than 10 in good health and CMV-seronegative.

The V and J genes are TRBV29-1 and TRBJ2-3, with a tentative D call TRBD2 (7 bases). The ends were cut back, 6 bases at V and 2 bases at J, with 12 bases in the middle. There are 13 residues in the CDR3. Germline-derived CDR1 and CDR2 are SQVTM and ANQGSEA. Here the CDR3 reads CSVGGRATDTQYF. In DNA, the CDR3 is TGCAGCGTCGGGGGGCGAGCCACAGATACGCAGTATTTT.

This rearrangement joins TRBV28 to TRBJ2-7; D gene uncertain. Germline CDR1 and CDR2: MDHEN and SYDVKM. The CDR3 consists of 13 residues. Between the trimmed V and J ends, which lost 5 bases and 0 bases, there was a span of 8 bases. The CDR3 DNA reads TGTGCCAGCAGTAAACAGAGCTCCTACGAGCAGTACTTC. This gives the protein CASSKQSSYEQYF.

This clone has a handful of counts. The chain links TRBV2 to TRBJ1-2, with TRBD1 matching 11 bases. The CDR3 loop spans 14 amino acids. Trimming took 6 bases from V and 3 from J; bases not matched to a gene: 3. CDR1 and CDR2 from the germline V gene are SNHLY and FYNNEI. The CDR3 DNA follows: TGTGCCAGCAGGATGGGACAGGGGGACTATGGCTACACCTTC. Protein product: CASRMGQGDYGYTF.

The CDR3 DNA is TGCGCCAGCAGCTTTTATCGCGGAGGGGTTATGGAAGCTTTCTTT. It translates to CASSFYRGGVMEAFF. V usage is TRBV5-1 and J usage is TRBJ1-1, with TRBD1 as a possible D gene (5 bases). From germline, CDR1 is SGHRS and CDR2 YFSETQ. The CDR3 totals 15 residues. With 2 bases removed from V and 8 bases from J, the gap between germline ends came to 19 bases. Variable domain in full (rest from reference TRBV5-1 and TRBJ1-1): KAGVTQTPRYLIKTRGQQVTLSCSPISGHRSVSWYQQTPGQGLQFLFEYFSETQRNKGNFPGRFSGRQFSNSRSEMNVSTLELGDSALYLCASSFYRGGVMEAFFGQGTRLTVV.

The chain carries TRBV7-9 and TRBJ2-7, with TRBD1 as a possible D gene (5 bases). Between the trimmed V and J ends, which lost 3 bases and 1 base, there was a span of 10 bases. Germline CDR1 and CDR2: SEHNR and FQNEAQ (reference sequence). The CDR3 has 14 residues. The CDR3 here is CASSFLTDSYEQYF. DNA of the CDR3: TGTGCCAGCAGCTTCCTGACAGATTCCTACGAGCAGTACTTC.

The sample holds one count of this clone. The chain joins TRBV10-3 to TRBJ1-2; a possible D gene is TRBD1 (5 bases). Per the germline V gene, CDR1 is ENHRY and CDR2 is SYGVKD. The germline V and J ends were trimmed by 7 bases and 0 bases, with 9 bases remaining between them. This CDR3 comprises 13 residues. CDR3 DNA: TGTGCCATCACTCCGGGGGCTAACTATGGCTACACCTTC. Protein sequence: CAITPGANYGYTF.

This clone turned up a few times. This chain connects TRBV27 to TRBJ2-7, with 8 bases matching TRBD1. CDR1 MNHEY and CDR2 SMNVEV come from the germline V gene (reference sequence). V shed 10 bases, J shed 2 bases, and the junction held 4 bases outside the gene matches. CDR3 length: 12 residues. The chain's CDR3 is CATRGQAYEQYF. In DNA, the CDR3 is TGTGCCACCAGGGGACAGGCCTACGAGCAGTACTTC.

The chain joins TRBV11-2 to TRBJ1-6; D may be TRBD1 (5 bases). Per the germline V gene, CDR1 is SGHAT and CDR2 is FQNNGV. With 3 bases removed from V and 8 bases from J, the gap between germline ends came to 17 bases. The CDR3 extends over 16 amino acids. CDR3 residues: CASSLWGPSRDSPLHF. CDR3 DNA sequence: TGTGCCAGCAGCTTGTGGGGCCCCTCTAGAGATTCACCCCTCCACTTT.

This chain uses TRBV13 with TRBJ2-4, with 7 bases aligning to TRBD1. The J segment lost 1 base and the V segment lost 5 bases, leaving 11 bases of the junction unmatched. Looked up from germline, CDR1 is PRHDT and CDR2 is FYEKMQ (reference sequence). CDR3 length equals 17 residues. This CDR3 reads CASSALQGPTAKNIQYF. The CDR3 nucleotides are TGTGCCAGCAGCGCCCTACAGGGGCCGACGGCCAAAAACATTCAGTACTTC.

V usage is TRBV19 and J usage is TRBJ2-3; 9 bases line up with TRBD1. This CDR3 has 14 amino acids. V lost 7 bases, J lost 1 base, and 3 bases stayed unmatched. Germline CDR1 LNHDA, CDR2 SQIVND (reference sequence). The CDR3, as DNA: TGTGCCAGTACCCGGGACAGGGGCACAGATACGCAGTATTTT. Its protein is CASTRDRGTDTQYF.

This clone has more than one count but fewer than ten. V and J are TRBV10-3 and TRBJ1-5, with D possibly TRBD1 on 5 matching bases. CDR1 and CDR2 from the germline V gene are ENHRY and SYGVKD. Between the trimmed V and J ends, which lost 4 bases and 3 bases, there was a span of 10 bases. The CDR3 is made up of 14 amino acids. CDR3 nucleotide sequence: TGTGCCATCAGTGCAGACAGCTACAATCAGCCCCAGCATTTT. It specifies CAISADSYNQPQHF.

The CDR3 DNA follows: TGCGCCAGCAGCTTGGGGACATACAATGAGCAGTTCTTC. Encoded protein: CASSLGTYNEQFF. The chain uses TRBV5-1 and TRBJ2-1, with a weak D call TRBD1 (5 bases). The CDR3 length is 13 residues. From germline, CDR1 is SGHRS and CDR2 YFSETQ. The V and J ends lost 0 bases and 4 bases respectively, with 5 bases between them.

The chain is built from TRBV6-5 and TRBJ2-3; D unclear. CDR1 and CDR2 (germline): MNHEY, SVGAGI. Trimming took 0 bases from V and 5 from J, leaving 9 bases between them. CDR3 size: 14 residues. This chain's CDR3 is CASSYSMLGDTQYF. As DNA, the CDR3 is TGTGCCAGCAGTTACTCGATGCTAGGAGATACGCAGTATTTT.

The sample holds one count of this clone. CDR3 DNA sequence: TGTGCCACAAGACCCAGGGAACGTCAGCCCCAGCATTTT. Protein sequence: CATRPRERQPQHF. The V call is TRBV19, the J call TRBJ1-5; possible D gene TRBD1, 5 bases. CDR1 is LNHDA and CDR2 is SQIVND in the germline V gene (reference sequence). Trimming removed 10 bases from V and 6 bases from J, with 16 bases in between. The length of the CDR3 is 13 residues.

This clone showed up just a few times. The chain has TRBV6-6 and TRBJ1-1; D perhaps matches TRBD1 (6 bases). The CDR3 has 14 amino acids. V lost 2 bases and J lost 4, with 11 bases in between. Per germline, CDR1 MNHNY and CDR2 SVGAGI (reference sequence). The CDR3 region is CASSYPTGTTEAFF. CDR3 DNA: TGTGCCAGCAGTTACCCCACAGGGACCACTGAAGCTTTCTTT.

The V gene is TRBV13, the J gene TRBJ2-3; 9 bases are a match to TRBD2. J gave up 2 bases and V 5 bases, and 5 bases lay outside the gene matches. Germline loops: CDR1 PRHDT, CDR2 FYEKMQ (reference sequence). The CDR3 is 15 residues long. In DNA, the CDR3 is TGTGCCAGCAGCACGCGGGGGGGGTACACAGATACGCAGTATTTT. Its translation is CASSTRGGYTDTQYF.

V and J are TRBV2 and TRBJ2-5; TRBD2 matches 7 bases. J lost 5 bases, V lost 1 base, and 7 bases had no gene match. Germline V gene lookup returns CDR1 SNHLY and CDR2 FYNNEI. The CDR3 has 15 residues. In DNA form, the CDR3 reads TGTGCCAGCAGTGAAGGAGACGGGGGGAGGGAGACCCAGTACTTC. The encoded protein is CASSEGDGGRETQYF.

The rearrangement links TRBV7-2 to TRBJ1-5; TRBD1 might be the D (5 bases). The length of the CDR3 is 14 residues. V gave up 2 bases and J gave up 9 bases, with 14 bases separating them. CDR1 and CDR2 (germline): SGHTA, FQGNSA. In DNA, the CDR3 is TGTGCCAGCAGCTTAATAGGGGCGGATTGGCCCCAGCATTTT. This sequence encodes CASSLIGADWPQHF.

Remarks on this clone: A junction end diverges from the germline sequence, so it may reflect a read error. As DNA, the CDR3 is TGTGCTAGCAGCTTCGGACAAAGCACCGGGGAGCTGTTTTTT. Encoded protein: CASSFGQSTGELFF. The chain links TRBV7-7 to TRBJ2-2; D might be TRBD1 (5 bases). This CDR3 spans 14 amino acids. Per germline, CDR1 SSHAT and CDR2 FNYEAQ (reference sequence).

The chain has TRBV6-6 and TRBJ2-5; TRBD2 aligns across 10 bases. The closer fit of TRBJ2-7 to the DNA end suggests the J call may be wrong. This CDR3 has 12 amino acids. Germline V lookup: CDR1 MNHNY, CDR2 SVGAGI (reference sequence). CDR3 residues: CASRAGGPEQYF. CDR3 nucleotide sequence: TGTGCCAGCAGAGCGGGGGGGCCCGAGCAGTACTTC.

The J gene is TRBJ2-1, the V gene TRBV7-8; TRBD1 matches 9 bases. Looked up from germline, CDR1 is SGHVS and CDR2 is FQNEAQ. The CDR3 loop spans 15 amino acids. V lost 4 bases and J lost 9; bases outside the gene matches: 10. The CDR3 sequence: CASSSRQGVIGEQFF. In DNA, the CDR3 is TGTGCCAGCAGCTCCCGACAGGGGGTTATCGGTGAGCAGTTCTTC.

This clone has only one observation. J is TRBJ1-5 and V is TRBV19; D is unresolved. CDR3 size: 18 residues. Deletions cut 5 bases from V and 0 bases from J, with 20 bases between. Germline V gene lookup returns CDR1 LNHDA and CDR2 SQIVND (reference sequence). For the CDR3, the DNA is TGTGCCAGTAGTGGATGGAGACCCCGGACTTATAGCAATCAGCCCCAGCATTTT. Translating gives CASSGWRPRTYSNQPQHF. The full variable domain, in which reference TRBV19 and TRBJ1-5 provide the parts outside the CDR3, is DGGITQSPKYLFRKEGQNVTLSCEQNLNHDAMYWYRQDPGQGLRLIYYSQIVNDFQKGDIAEGYSVSREKKESFPLTVTSAQKNPTAFYLCASSGWRPRTYSNQPQHFGDGTRLSIL.

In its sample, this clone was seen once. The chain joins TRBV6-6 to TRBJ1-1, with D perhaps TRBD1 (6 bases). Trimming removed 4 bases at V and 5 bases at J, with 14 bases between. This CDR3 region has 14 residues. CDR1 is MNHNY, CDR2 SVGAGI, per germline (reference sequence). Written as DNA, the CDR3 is TGTGCCAGCAGTTCCGCAGTGAGGGGGACTGAAGCTTTCTTT. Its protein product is CASSSAVRGTEAFF.

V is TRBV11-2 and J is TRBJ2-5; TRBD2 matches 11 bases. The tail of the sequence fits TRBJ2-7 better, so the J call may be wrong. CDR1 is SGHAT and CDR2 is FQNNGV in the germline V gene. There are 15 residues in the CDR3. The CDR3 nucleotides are TGTGCCAGCAGCTATAGCGGGGGGGCGGACTACGAGCAGTACTTC. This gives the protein CASSYSGGADYEQYF.